The 8 T cell receptor beta chains below were found in one sample sequenced in a study of blood T cell repertoires in COVID-19. Using immunoSEQ multiplex PCR, the repertoire was profiled, and TCRdb retains in-frame clones only, with some absent. Found here are over 150,000 clones, about 89% of them singletons; the top ten hold about 0.55%. The sample taken for sequencing was peripheral blood. All receptors derive from a man in his forties or fifties with acute or convalescent COVID-19.

V is TRBV7-2 and J is TRBJ1-5; tentatively, D is TRBD1 (6 bases). The germline V and J ends were trimmed by 2 bases and 0 bases, with 8 bases remaining between them. This CDR3 has 15 residues. Germline loops: CDR1 SGHTA, CDR2 FQGNSA. Written as DNA, the CDR3 is TGTGCCAGCAGCTTATACAGGGATAGCAATCAGCCCCAGCATTTT. Amino acid sequence: CASSLYRDSNQPQHF.

This chain joins TRBV6-5 and TRBJ2-1, with 11 bases identical to TRBD1. V lost 2 bases to trimming and J lost 7 bases; unmatched junction nucleotides: 7. Germline assignment: CDR1 MNHEY and CDR2 SVGAGI. This CDR3 is 16 amino acids long. The CDR3 DNA reads TGTGCCAGCAGTTACCACTGGACAGGGGGCCTTAATGAGCAGTTCTTC. Translated: CASSYHWTGGLNEQFF.

The rearrangement joins TRBV28 to TRBJ2-1, with D possibly matching TRBD2 (5 bases). Germline V gene sequence: CDR1 MDHEN, CDR2 SYDVKM. The CDR3 is 13 amino acids. Trimming removed 5 bases from V and 9 bases from J, with 14 bases in between. The CDR3 loop is CASSTSFEGEQFF. The CDR3 DNA reads TGTGCCAGCAGTACTTCATTCGAGGGTGAGCAGTTCTTC. Using reference TRBV28 and TRBJ2-1 for the parts outside the CDR3, the full variable domain is DVKVTQSSRYLVKRTGEKVFLECVQDMDHENMFWYRQDPGLGLRLIYFSYDVKMKEKGDIPEGYSVSREKKERFSLILESASTNQTSMYLCASSTSFEGEQFFGPGTRLTVL.

V is TRBV9 and J is TRBJ2-2, with D maybe TRBD1 (5 bases). Germline V lookup: CDR1 SGDLS, CDR2 YYNGEE. V was cut by 0 bases and J by 4 bases, with 13 bases left in between. This CDR3 is 16 amino acids long. CDR3 nucleotides: TGTGCCAGCAGCGTAGGGTTCAGGGCCGGCACCGGGGAGCTGTTTTTT. It encodes CASSVGFRAGTGELFF. Supplemented by reference TRBV9 and TRBJ2-2, the full variable domain reads DSGVTQTPKHLITATGQRVTLRCSPRSGDLSVYWYQQSLDQGLQFLIQYYNGEERAKGNILERFSAQQFPDLHSELNLSSLELGDSALYFCASSVGFRAGTGELFFGEGSRLTVL.

This rearrangement joins TRBV29-1 to TRBJ1-1, with D tentatively TRBD1 (5 bases). Germline values: CDR1 SQVTM, CDR2 ANQGSEA. The CDR3 has 14 amino acids. V was shortened by 1 base and J by 7 bases, with 16 bases between the two germline ends. CDR3 protein: CSVEGGDGPSEAFF. CDR3 bases: TGCAGCGTTGAAGGCGGGGACGGCCCAAGTGAAGCTTTCTTT.

The V gene is TRBV11-2, the J gene TRBJ2-1, with 15 positions matching TRBD2. The CDR3 extends over 16 amino acids. J was trimmed by 15 bases and V by 3 bases; bases with no gene match: 12. CDR1 SGHAT and CDR2 FQNNGV come from the germline V gene. As DNA, the CDR3 is TGTGCCAGCAGCTTTCAGCCCGGACTAGCGGGAGGGCCCTCGTTCTTC. Encoded protein: CASSFQPGLAGGPSFF.

The chain carries TRBV29-1 and TRBJ1-3, with a possible D match to TRBD1 (5 bases). Germline assignment: CDR1 SQVTM and CDR2 ANQGSEA. Trimming shortened V by 7 bases and J by 4 bases, and 8 bases separated the two germline ends. The CDR3 has 11 residues. The chain's CDR3 is CSAGRGNTIYF. CDR3 DNA: TGCAGCGCGGGGCGCGGAAACACCATATATTTT.

V gene TRBV5-6 combines with J gene TRBJ2-1; TRBD2 matches 14 bases. This CDR3 spans 13 amino acids. Germline CDR1 and CDR2: SGHDT and YYEEEE. Unmatched junction bases numbered 5, after V lost 5 bases and J lost 13 bases. As DNA, the CDR3 is TGTGCCAGCAGTTGGGGACTAGCGGGAGAACAGTTCTTC. Translated: CASSWGLAGEQFF.